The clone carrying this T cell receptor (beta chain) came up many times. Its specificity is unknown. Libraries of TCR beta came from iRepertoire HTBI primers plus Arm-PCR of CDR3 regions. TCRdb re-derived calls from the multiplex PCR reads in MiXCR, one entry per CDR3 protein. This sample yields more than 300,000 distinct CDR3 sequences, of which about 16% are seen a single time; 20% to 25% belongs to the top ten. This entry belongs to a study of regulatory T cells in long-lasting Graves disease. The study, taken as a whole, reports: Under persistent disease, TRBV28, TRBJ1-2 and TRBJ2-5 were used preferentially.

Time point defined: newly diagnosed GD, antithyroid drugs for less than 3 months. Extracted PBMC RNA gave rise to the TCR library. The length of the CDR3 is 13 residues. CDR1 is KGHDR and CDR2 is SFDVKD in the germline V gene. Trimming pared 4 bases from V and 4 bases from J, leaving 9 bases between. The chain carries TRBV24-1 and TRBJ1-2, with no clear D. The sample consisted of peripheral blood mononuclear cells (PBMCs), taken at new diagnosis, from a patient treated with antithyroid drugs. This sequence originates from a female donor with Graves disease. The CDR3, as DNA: TGTGCCACCAGTGAAGCAGCTAGCTATGGCTACACCTTC. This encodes CATSEAASYGYTF.